Following are 25 T cell receptor beta chains from one sample sequenced in a study of T-cell reconstitution after alpha-beta-depleted transplantation in children. During its preparation, the TCRbeta library received unique molecular identifiers. One entry per CDR3 protein, called by TCRdb with MiXCR from the PCR reads. This table holds about 170,000 distinct CDR3 sequences, more than 9.5% found once. The source was PBMCs, collected before TCRalphabeta/CD19-depleted stem cell transplant. The source of these receptors is a boy aged 2 to 10 with acute myeloid leukemia, due to receive a stem cell transplant.

This clonotype occurred many times. CDR3 nucleotides: TGTGCCACCTCACGGGGGGATCTATCCTACAATGAGCAGTTCTTC. Translation: CATSRGDLSYNEQFF. The chain joins TRBV12-3 or TRBV12-4 to TRBJ2-1, with TRBD2 identical over 7 bases. The CDR3 covers 15 residues. Losses at the gene ends were 10 bases for V and 1 base for J; bases not matched to a gene: 10.

This clonotype was found many times. The genes are TRBV20-1 and TRBJ2-5; 9 positions match TRBD2. Germline-derived CDR1 and CDR2 are DFQATT and SNEGSKA (reference sequence). The junction had 12 bases not matched to a gene; V was cut back by 1 base and J by 9 bases. The CDR3 contains 15 residues. CDR3 DNA sequence: TGCAGTGCTAGAGTGTCTCTAGCGGGAAGTAAGGCCCAGTACTTC. The encoded protein is CSARVSLAGSKAQYF.

In its sample, this clonotype was seen many times. The chain has TRBV4-1 and TRBJ2-5; D gene unclear. The CDR3 loop spans 15 amino acids. Germline V gene lookup returns CDR1 MGHRA and CDR2 YSYEKL. V was cut by 4 bases and J by 1 base, with 13 bases left in between. Here the CDR3 reads CASSPVGLPQETQYF. The CDR3 nucleotides read TGCGCCAGCAGCCCCGTGGGCCTTCCCCAAGAGACCCAGTACTTC.

This clonotype appeared many times. The chain couples TRBV4-1 to TRBJ1-4; TRBD1 aligns across 9 bases. Looked up from germline, CDR1 is MGHRA and CDR2 is YSYEKL. Trimming removed 3 bases from V and 4 bases from J; junction bases left unmatched: 3. This CDR3 region has 15 residues. CDR3 loop: CASSHPTGGNEKLFF. In DNA, the CDR3 is TGCGCCAGCAGCCACCCGACAGGGGGTAATGAAAAACTGTTTTTT.

This clonotype occurred many times. The V and J genes are TRBV29-1 and TRBJ2-2; perhaps TRBD1 as D (5 bases). CDR3 size: 16 residues. Germline V gene lookup returns CDR1 SQVTM and CDR2 ANQGSEA. V lost 2 bases and J lost 5, with 18 bases in between. The CDR3 DNA sequence: TGCAGCGTTGAATCCCCTAGGGCAGGGAATACCGGGGAGCTGTTTTTT. It translates to CSVESPRAGNTGELFF.

This clonotype was detected many times. The chain employs TRBV10-1 and TRBJ2-1; weak D call: TRBD2 (6 bases). V lost 0 bases and J 0 bases, leaving 12 bases between the germline ends. There are 17 residues in the CDR3. In germline, CDR1 is WNHNN, CDR2 SYGVQD (reference sequence). CDR3 sequence: CASSESLAGSSYNEQFF. CDR3 sequence (DNA): TGCGCCAGCAGTGAGTCTTTGGCGGGAAGCTCCTACAATGAGCAGTTCTTC.

Ten or more counts support this clonotype. The V call is TRBV28, the J call TRBJ2-5, with 8 bases lining up with TRBD2. CDR1 is MDHEN and CDR2 is SYDVKM in the germline V gene. J lost 3 bases, V lost 4 bases, and 10 bases had no gene match. This CDR3 region has 16 residues. CDR3 DNA sequence: TGTGCCAGCAGTTACCCAAAGACTAGCGCCGAAGAGACCCAGTACTTC. Protein: CASSYPKTSAEETQYF.

Concerning this clonotype: Being one base from a much bigger clone, this may be a read error. The V gene is TRBV5-1, the J gene TRBJ2-1; D call uncertain. The CDR3 totals 14 residues. The V gene lost 3 bases and the J gene lost 2 bases, with 9 bases spanning the gap. CDR1 is SGHRS, CDR2 YFSETQ, per germline. The CDR3 coding sequence is TGCGCCAGCAGCTGGCCGGATCCCTACAATGAGCAGTTCTTC. This encodes CASSWPDPYNEQFF.

The table lists this clonotype with many counts. The chain combines TRBV7-2 with TRBJ1-1; 7 nucleotides align to TRBD1. Germline V CDR1 and CDR2: SGHTA, FQGNSA. CDR3 size: 15 residues. V lost 1 base, J lost 5 bases, and 7 bases stayed unmatched. For the CDR3, the DNA is TGTGCCAGCAGCTTAGGCCGACAGGGAAGTACTGAAGCTTTCTTT. Translation: CASSLGRQGSTEAFF.

This clonotype was observed at least ten times. This chain joins TRBV29-1 and TRBJ1-2; TRBD1 is a possible D gene (5 bases). The CDR3 extends over 15 amino acids. Germline V gene sequence: CDR1 SQVTM, CDR2 ANQGSEA. V lost 0 bases and J lost 8, with 19 bases in between. DNA of the CDR3: TGCAGCGTTGAAGATCTTGGTATGGCAGGGAACGGCTACACCTTC. This sequence encodes CSVEDLGMAGNGYTF.

This clonotype was detected many times. The V and J genes are TRBV7-6 and TRBJ2-1; perhaps TRBD1 as D (6 bases). The V and J ends lost 4 bases and 4 bases respectively, with 14 bases between them. The length of the CDR3 is 15 residues. The germline V gene has CDR1 SGHVS and CDR2 FNYEAQ. The CDR3 sequence is CASSSGARGYNEQFF. Written as DNA, the CDR3 is TGTGCCAGCAGCTCAGGGGCGAGGGGATACAATGAGCAGTTCTTC.

There are many counts of this clonotype. CDR3 in amino acids: CASSPTSGPSEQYF. CDR3 bases: TGTGCCAGCAGCCCGACTAGCGGACCTTCCGAGCAGTACTTC. The V gene is TRBV7-2, the J gene TRBJ2-7; 9 bases agree with TRBD2. Trimming removed 5 bases from V and 6 bases from J; junction bases left unmatched: 8. The CDR3 totals 14 residues. Germline V gives CDR1 SGHTA, CDR2 FQGNSA.

This clonotype was counted at least ten times. The V and J genes are TRBV5-4 and TRBJ1-2, with a tentative D call TRBD1 (5 bases). The germline V gene encodes CDR1 SGHNT and CDR2 YYREEE (reference sequence). The V gene lost 0 bases and the J gene lost 3 bases, with 9 bases spanning the gap. The CDR3 runs to 14 residues. The CDR3 nucleotides are TGTGCCAGCAGCTTGGCCAGAGGGGACTATGGCTACACCTTC. This encodes CASSLARGDYGYTF. Drawing the rest from reference TRBV5-4 and TRBJ1-2, the complete variable domain is ETGVTQSPTHLIKTRGQQVTLRCSSQSGHNTVSWYQQALGQGPQFIFQYYREEENGRGNFPPRFSGLQFPNYSSELNVNALELDDSALYLCASSLARGDYGYTFGSGTRLTVV.

This clonotype has a count of ten or more. CDR3 coding DNA: TGCAGTGCACGGGACCTATATACCACAGATACGCAGTATTTT. Translated, it gives CSARDLYTTDTQYF. V usage is TRBV20-1 and J usage is TRBJ2-3, with D perhaps being TRBD1 or TRBD2 (5 bases each). There are 14 residues in the CDR3. Germline assignment: CDR1 DFQATT and CDR2 SNEGSKA (reference sequence). Trimming left V 6 bases short and J 2 bases short, with 15 bases between.

This clonotype was seen many times. This chain uses TRBV4-2 with TRBJ2-7; TRBD2 matches 12 bases. Germline V gene lookup returns CDR1 LGHNA and CDR2 YNFKEQ. V shed 2 bases and J 3 bases; nucleotides not matched to a gene: 11. This CDR3 region has 18 residues. CDR3 loop: CASSQIAGTSGLNYEQYF. CDR3 DNA sequence: TGTGCCAGCAGCCAAATCGCCGGGACTAGCGGGTTGAACTACGAGCAGTACTTC.

This clonotype was seen many times. V and J are TRBV6-6 and TRBJ2-7; a possible D gene is TRBD1 (6 bases). Trimming left V 6 bases short and J 2 bases short, with 11 bases between. This CDR3 has 13 residues. Germline-derived CDR1 and CDR2 are MNHNY and SVGAGI (reference sequence). The CDR3 spells CASSSTGTYEQYV. The DNA of the CDR3 is TGTGCCAGCAGCTCGACAGGAACCTACGAGCAGTACGTC.

This clonotype has ten or more counts. The V and J genes are TRBV7-2 and TRBJ1-6; TRBD1 matches at 11 bases. V dropped 0 bases and J dropped 10; count of bases not matched to a gene: 11. This CDR3 has 18 amino acids. Germline V lookup: CDR1 SGHTA, CDR2 FQGNSA. CDR3 coding DNA: TGTGCCAGCAGCTTAGCCCCCTCTTGGACAGGGGGCAAATCACCCCTCCACTTT. Its protein is CASSLAPSWTGGKSPLHF. Based on the CDR3 plus reference TRBV7-2 and TRBJ1-6, the full variable domain is GAGVSQSPSNKVTEKGKDVELRCDPISGHTALYWYRQSLGQGLEFLIYFQGNSAPDKSGLPSDRFSAERTGGSVSTLTIQRTQQEDSAVYLCASSLAPSWTGGKSPLHFGNGTRLTVT.

This clonotype showed up many times. J is TRBJ2-5 and V is TRBV20-1; the D gene is possibly TRBD2 (6 bases). V gave up 6 bases and J gave up 0 bases, with 11 bases separating them. The CDR3 has 13 amino acids. Germline-derived CDR1 and CDR2 are DFQATT and SNEGSKA (reference sequence). Written as DNA, the CDR3 is TGCAGTGCCTTAGGAGGGGACCAAGAGACCCAGTACTTC. Its translation is CSALGGDQETQYF.

This clonotype came up many times. The chain is built from TRBV11-1 and TRBJ1-6; 8 bases fit TRBD1. Germline-derived CDR1 and CDR2 are SGHAT and FQDESV (reference sequence). The CDR3 is made up of 18 amino acids. J was trimmed by 7 bases and V by 1 base; bases with no gene match: 12. CDR3 protein: CASSLGLYTGGLNSPLHF. For the CDR3, the DNA is TGTGCCAGCAGCTTAGGTCTTTACACAGGGGGTTTGAATTCACCCCTCCACTTT.

This clonotype was seen ten or more times. The chain couples TRBV9 to TRBJ2-1, with D hard to call. Germline loops: CDR1 SGDLS, CDR2 YYNGEE. Deletions cut 1 base from V and 5 bases from J, with 4 bases between. CDR3 size: 12 residues. The CDR3 region has the DNA TGTGCCAGCAGCGTACAGGACAATGAGCAGTTCTTC. Translation: CASSVQDNEQFF.

This clonotype was seen many times. The chain has TRBV5-5 and TRBJ2-1, with 7 bases aligning to TRBD2. Unmatched junction bases numbered 11, after V lost 0 bases and J lost 8 bases. Germline CDR1 and CDR2: SGHKS and YYEKEE (reference sequence). The CDR3 is made up of 16 amino acids. CDR3 loop: CASSLEWGGRWDEQFF. CDR3 DNA: TGTGCCAGCAGCTTGGAGTGGGGGGGTAGGTGGGATGAGCAGTTCTTC.

This clonotype was found many times. The rearrangement joins TRBV20-1 to TRBJ2-7; D remains unclear. The germline gives CDR1 DFQATT, CDR2 SNEGSKA (reference sequence). The CDR3 covers 11 residues. V lost 3 bases and J 3 bases, leaving 6 bases between the germline ends. CDR3 in DNA: TGCAGTGCTAGCGGGCGCTACGAGCAGTACTTC. Residues: CSASGRYEQYF.

Note on this clonotype: At one end the junction does not follow the germline gene, possibly because of a read error. This chain uses TRBV12-3 or TRBV12-4 with TRBJ2-4; 11 bases fit TRBD2. The CDR3 covers 18 residues. The CDR3, as DNA: TGTGCCATCAGTTTCCTGACTAGCGGGATATCCGCCAAAAACATTCAGTACTTC. This sequence encodes CAISFLTSGISAKNIQYF.

This clonotype has at least ten counts. The chain joins TRBV12-3 or TRBV12-4 to TRBJ1-1; TRBD1 matches 10 bases. The CDR3 loop spans 13 amino acids. V dropped 6 bases and J dropped 10; count of bases not matched to a gene: 8. CDR3 in amino acids: CASSSAGTGVAFF. The DNA for the CDR3 is TGTGCCAGCAGCTCAGCCGGGACAGGGGTAGCTTTCTTT.

The rearrangement uses TRBV6-1 and TRBJ2-7; 7 bases are a match to TRBD1. The CDR3 runs 13 residues. The V gene end was trimmed by 3 bases and the J gene end by 2 bases; junction bases not matched to a gene: 1. Germline V gives CDR1 MNHNS, CDR2 SASEGT. The DNA for the CDR3 is TGTGCCAGCAGTGAGGGACAGACCTACGAGCAGTACTTC. Translated, it gives CASSEGQTYEQYF.